This T cell receptor (beta chain) was captured in a study of blood T cell repertoires in COVID-19. Across the whole study: PBMCs, B-cell-depleted T cells, or T cells were the source of the cDNA or gDNA that made up the material.

Germline CDR1 is MNHEY and CDR2 is SVGEGT. The trim removed 7 bases at V and 5 bases at J, leaving 9 bases unmatched. The CDR3 extends over 16 amino acids. Assay: immunoSEQ multiplex PCR; the TCRdb copy retains only in-frame clones and omits some. The sample shows over 150,000 clones, 83% of them seen only once. The chain has TRBV6-2 or TRBV6-3 and TRBJ2-5; 14 nucleotides line up with TRBD2. This receptor was identified in a woman at least 80 years old with acute or convalescent COVID-19. The specimen sequenced was peripheral blood. CDR3 nucleotide sequence: TGTGCCAGCACCCCGACTAGCGGGGGGGGTTCGGAGACCCAGTACTTC. This encodes CASTPTSGGGSETQYF.